Below are 2 T cell receptor beta chains sequenced from a single sample in a study of monozygotic twins with inflammatory bowel disease (dated by TCRdb to between 2018 and 2020). The protocol used for the library was 5' RACE. TCRdb names Illumina HiSeq 2500 as the instrument used. TCRdb reprocessed the reads, and each CDR3 protein sequence is entered once, without DNA. The table for this sample records about 330,000 distinct CDR3 sequences. The ten largest clones capture 2% to 2.5% of the sample. Specimen: blood. Receptor source: a human donor with ulcerative colitis or Crohn's disease, or a healthy co-twin of an affected twin (not recorded which).

The chain is built from TRBV30 and TRBJ1-2; TCRdb's D call, TRBD1, is unchecked because there is no DNA. The CDR3 extends over 16 amino acids. Germline loops: CDR1 GTSNPN, CDR2 SVGIG (reference sequence). CDR3 protein: CACPGQGFSAINGYTF.

The chain recombines TRBV28 with TRBJ2-1; the D call from TCRdb, TRBD1, cannot be confirmed without DNA. The CDR3 has 15 residues. Germline-derived CDR1 and CDR2 are MDHEN and SYDVKM. The CDR3 spells CASREQGRTDNEQFF.